These 3 T cell receptor beta chains were sequenced from one sample in a study of shared clonotypes between healthy human individuals. Profiling relied on immunoSEQ multiplex PCR, and the TCRdb table lists in-frame clones only, not all of them. The sample lists approximately 2,000,000 clones; approximately 90% were seen once. The specimen sequenced was naive CD4+ T cells from PBMCs. Regarding subset: CD45RA+ positively selected. The receptors shown here come from a man aged 18 to 29 in good health. Some clones in this sample may be carry-over from other donors' samples.

The V call is TRBV4-2, the J call TRBJ2-6; perhaps TRBD1 as D (6 bases). Trimming shortened V by 0 bases and J by 4 bases, and 13 bases separated the two germline ends. The CDR3 contains 17 residues. Germline V gene sequence: CDR1 LGHNA, CDR2 YNFKEQ. CDR3 in DNA: TGTGCCAGCAGCCAAGACCCAGGGGAGTCCGGGGCCAACGTCCTGACTTTC. This encodes CASSQDPGESGANVLTF.

This clone was counted a single time. The chain has TRBV30 and TRBJ1-1, with D perhaps TRBD1 (5 bases). The germline V gene encodes CDR1 GTSNPN and CDR2 SVGIG (reference sequence). The V and J ends lost 7 bases and 1 base respectively, with 13 bases between them. This CDR3 region has 13 residues. The CDR3 loop reads CASLGGRNTEAFF. As DNA, the CDR3 is TGTGCCTCCCTGGGGGGTAGGAACACTGAAGCTTTCTTT.

The genes are TRBV5-6 and TRBJ1-1; D not certain. Germline V gives CDR1 SGHDT, CDR2 YYEEEE. The CDR3 contains 14 residues. The V end was cut by 0 bases, the J end by 1 base, with 7 bases between. The CDR3 loop is CASSLGVTNTEAFF. In nucleotides, the CDR3 is TGTGCCAGCAGCTTGGGGGTCACGAACACTGAAGCTTTCTTT. The full variable domain, completed using reference TRBV5-6 and TRBJ1-1, is DAGVTQSPTHLIKTRGQQVTLRCSPKSGHDTVSWYQQALGQGPQFIFQYYEEEERQRGNFPDRFSGHQFPNYSSELNVNALLLGDSALYLCASSLGVTNTEAFFGQGTRLTVV.